Below are 20 T cell receptor beta chains sequenced from a single sample in a study of blood T cell repertoires in COVID-19. Profiled with immunoSEQ multiplex PCR; TCRdb holds only in-frame clones, not every one. This sample has around 230,000 clones, with roughly 85% found just once. The sequenced sample was peripheral blood. These receptors came from a man aged 50 to 60 with COVID-19, enrolled during active disease.

The chain employs TRBV7-2 and TRBJ2-5, with D perhaps matching TRBD2 (6 bases). CDR3 length equals 13 residues. The germline gives CDR1 SGHTA, CDR2 FQGNSA. V lost 5 bases to trimming and J lost 9 bases, with 16 bases between them. In nucleotides, the CDR3 is TGTGCCAGCAGCATGGGACTCCGGAGGGCCCAGTACTTC. The encoded protein is CASSMGLRRAQYF.

The CDR3 nucleotides read TGTGCCAGCAGCGATCTAGCGGGGGAAGAGACCCAGTACTTC. As protein: CASSDLAGEETQYF. The gene calls are TRBV5-4 and TRBJ2-5; 10 bases align to TRBD2. This CDR3 spans 14 amino acids. J was trimmed by 3 bases and V by 4 bases; bases with no gene match: 3. Germline lookup yields CDR1 SGHNT and CDR2 YYREEE (reference sequence).

This chain uses TRBV4-2 with TRBJ2-2; 7 bases are a match to TRBD1. V gave up 1 base and J gave up 4 bases; unmatched junction bases: 6. Germline V gene data show CDR1 as LGHNA and CDR2 as YNFKEQ. CDR3 size: 16 residues. The CDR3 sequence is CASSQAGTALTGELFF. The CDR3 bases are TGTGCCAGCAGCCAAGCCGGGACAGCCCTCACCGGGGAGCTGTTTTTT.

J is TRBJ2-1 and V is TRBV13; D remains unclear. The CDR3 consists of 11 residues. In germline, CDR1 is PRHDT, CDR2 FYEKMQ (reference sequence). Trimming took 4 bases from V and 7 from J, leaving 5 bases between them. The CDR3 region is CASSYGNEQFF. CDR3 in DNA: TGTGCCAGCAGCTACGGGAATGAGCAGTTCTTC.

The rearrangement links TRBV9 to TRBJ2-3; D is possibly TRBD1 (6 bases). Germline assignment: CDR1 SGDLS and CDR2 YYNGEE. Trimming removed 4 bases from V and 8 bases from J, with 17 bases in between. The CDR3 runs to 14 residues. The DNA of the CDR3 is TGTGCCAGCAGCCCCGATACAGGGACGGGTACGCAGTATTTT. It translates to CASSPDTGTGTQYF. Full variable domain (rest looked up from reference TRBV9 and TRBJ2-3): DSGVTQTPKHLITATGQRVTLRCSPRSGDLSVYWYQQSLDQGLQFLIQYYNGEERAKGNILERFSAQQFPDLHSELNLSSLELGDSALYFCASSPDTGTGTQYFGPGTRLTVL.

This clone has only one observation. The V gene is TRBV5-1, the J gene TRBJ2-4; D remains unclear. The germline gives CDR1 SGHRS, CDR2 YFSETQ. Trimming cost V 4 bases and J 6 bases, with 14 bases left between them. The CDR3 has 14 residues. In nucleotides, the CDR3 is TGCGCCAGCAGCCCGAACCCGGTCGGAAACATTCAGTACTTC. Translated: CASSPNPVGNIQYF.

V and J are TRBV6-5 and TRBJ2-3, with 10 bases aligning to TRBD2. Looked up from germline, CDR1 is MNHEY and CDR2 is SVGAGI. The length of the CDR3 is 16 residues. The ends lost 4 bases at V and 4 bases at J; junction bases unmatched: 8. CDR3 in amino acids: CASSSGLAKGADTQYF. The CDR3 region has the DNA TGTGCCAGCAGTTCGGGACTAGCGAAGGGGGCAGATACGCAGTATTTT.

The chain has TRBV15 and TRBJ2-1, with D hard to call. Trimming cost V 3 bases and J 0 bases, with 9 bases left between them. The CDR3 has 15 residues. CDR1 and CDR2 from the germline V gene are LNHNV and YYDKDF (reference sequence). The CDR3 spells CATSRLPSSYNEQFF. CDR3 bases: TGTGCCACCAGCAGGCTTCCCAGCTCCTACAATGAGCAGTTCTTC.

In its sample, this clone was seen a few times. The gene calls are TRBV11-2 and TRBJ2-1; possibly TRBD1 for D (7 bases). Germline assignment: CDR1 SGHAT and CDR2 FQNNGV. V was cut by 5 bases and J by 7 bases, with 15 bases left in between. The CDR3 consists of 14 residues. This chain's CDR3 is CASSQTTGRNEQFF. In DNA form, the CDR3 reads TGTGCCAGCAGCCAAACGACAGGGAGGAATGAGCAGTTCTTC. Full variable domain (remainder filled in from reference TRBV11-2 and TRBJ2-1): EAGVAQSPRYKIIEKRQSVAFWCNPISGHATLYWYQQILGQGPKLLIQFQNNGVVDDSQLPKDRFSAERLKGVDSTLKIQPAKLEDSAVYLCASSQTTGRNEQFFGPGTRLTVL.

The chain employs TRBV24-1 and TRBJ2-2, with D perhaps matching TRBD1 (6 bases). In germline, CDR1 is KGHDR, CDR2 SFDVKD. The V and J ends lost 3 bases and 5 bases respectively, with 12 bases between them. The CDR3 runs to 15 residues. The CDR3 protein is CATSDTTGKTGELFF. The CDR3 bases are TGTGCCACCAGTGATACGACAGGAAAGACCGGGGAGCTGTTTTTT.

The chain links TRBV7-3 to TRBJ1-6; D ambiguous. Trimming took 2 bases from V and 10 from J, leaving 9 bases between them. CDR3 length equals 13 residues. Germline V gives CDR1 SGHTA, CDR2 FQGTGA. The CDR3 here is CASSLEEGSPLHF. DNA of the CDR3: TGTGCCAGCAGCTTAGAGGAGGGCTCACCCCTCCACTTT.

The chain is built from TRBV7-2 and TRBJ1-5; no reliable D call. CDR3 size: 13 residues. The germline gives CDR1 SGHTA, CDR2 FQGNSA. Trimming left V 8 bases short and J 0 bases short, with 8 bases between. The CDR3 sequence: CASGEYSNQPQHF. The DNA of the CDR3 is TGTGCCAGCGGGGAGTATAGCAATCAGCCCCAGCATTTT.

A single count supports this clone. In the same sample, other DNA sequences code for this CDR3. V usage is TRBV7-2 and J usage is TRBJ1-1; D remains ambiguous. Germline values: CDR1 SGHTA, CDR2 FQGNSA. The CDR3 has 14 residues. V was trimmed by 1 base and J by 1 base, leaving 7 bases between them. CDR3 protein: CASSLGLPNTEAFF. In DNA, the CDR3 is TGTGCCAGCAGCTTAGGACTGCCGAACACTGAAGCTTTCTTT. Full variable domain (rest looked up from reference TRBV7-2 and TRBJ1-1): GAGVSQSPSNKVTEKGKDVELRCDPISGHTALYWYRQSLGQGLEFLIYFQGNSAPDKSGLPSDRFSAERTGGSVSTLTIQRTQQEDSAVYLCASSLGLPNTEAFFGQGTRLTVV.

This rearrangement joins TRBV3-1 (or the pseudogene TRBV3-2) to TRBJ1-2, with a weak D call TRBD1 (5 bases). This CDR3 is 13 amino acids long. V lost 3 bases, J lost 4 bases, and 9 bases lay in between. From germline, CDR1 is LGHDT and CDR2 YNNKEL (reference sequence). CDR3 DNA: TGTGCCAGCAGCCAGCGGGACGGCTATGGCTACACCTTC. Residues: CASSQRDGYGYTF.

This rearrangement joins TRBV18 to TRBJ1-1; 9 bases fit TRBD1. Trimming at V came to 1 base and at J to 1 base, leaving 1 base not matched to a gene. Germline loops: CDR1 KGHSH, CDR2 LQKENI. The length of the CDR3 is 15 residues. The CDR3: CASSPQGQGNTEAFF. CDR3 bases: TGTGCCAGCTCACCACAGGGACAGGGGAACACTGAAGCTTTCTTT.

This chain links TRBV2 with TRBJ1-2; 7 bases fit TRBD1. J gave up 7 bases and V 5 bases, and 7 bases lay outside the gene matches. Germline CDR1 and CDR2: SNHLY and FYNNEI. This CDR3 is 13 amino acids long. The CDR3 loop is CASSPDRFGGYTF. The CDR3 DNA reads TGTGCCAGCAGTCCGGACAGGTTTGGTGGCTACACCTTC.

The chain joins TRBV11-1 to TRBJ1-5; D uncertain. The CDR3 consists of 13 residues. CDR1 is SGHAT and CDR2 is FQDESV in the germline V gene (reference sequence). V lost 5 bases and J lost 6, with 11 bases in between. CDR3 bases: TGTGCCAGCAGCCGAGGATTGGGTCAGCCCCAGCATTTT. This encodes CASSRGLGQPQHF.

The V and J genes are TRBV7-9 and TRBJ2-5, with D possibly TRBD2 on 5 matching bases. This CDR3 is built from 15 residues. V was pared by 3 bases and J by 3 bases, with 14 bases between. Germline V gene lookup returns CDR1 SEHNR and CDR2 FQNEAQ (reference sequence). CDR3 in amino acids: CASSFGERSKETQYF. In DNA form, the CDR3 reads TGTGCCAGCAGCTTTGGGGAGCGGTCCAAAGAGACCCAGTACTTC.

This clone was detected once. The chain uses TRBV29-1 and TRBJ1-1; no clear D gene. V lost 5 bases and J lost 0, with 10 bases in between. The germline CDR1 and CDR2 sequences are SQVTM and ANQGSEA. CDR3 length: 13 amino acids. The CDR3 nucleotides are TGCAGCGTTTTACAGATTTTGAACACTGAAGCTTTCTTT. Residues: CSVLQILNTEAFF.

This chain joins TRBV2 and TRBJ1-6; weak D call: TRBD1 (5 bases). V lost 7 bases and J lost 3, with 13 bases in between. The germline V gene encodes CDR1 SNHLY and CDR2 FYNNEI. This CDR3 contains 15 residues. CDR3 region: CASTRTPDYNSPLHF. Written as DNA, the CDR3 is TGTGCCAGCACCAGGACACCAGACTATAATTCACCCCTCCACTTT.